The 21 T cell receptor beta chains presented below share a single source sample, sequenced in a study of control samples from healthy donors and cancer patients. Libraries were prepared by immunoSEQ multiplex PCR; TCRdb keeps only in-frame clonotypes and omits some of them. The sample records roughly 120,000 clones, more than 85% being singletons. Sequenced input: blood. These receptors were taken from a woman under 30 in good health.

The rearrangement joins TRBV19 to TRBJ1-2; possible D gene TRBD1, 5 bases. Germline V lookup: CDR1 LNHDA, CDR2 SQIVND (reference sequence). CDR3 length equals 15 residues. V was shortened by 0 bases and J by 8 bases, with 16 bases between the two germline ends. The CDR3 region is CASSIDLGRAGGYTF. The CDR3 DNA is TGTGCCAGTAGTATAGATCTGGGCAGGGCTGGGGGCTACACCTTC.

The rearrangement links TRBV10-3 to TRBJ1-6, with D possibly being TRBD1 (5 bases). V was cut by 6 bases and J by 8 bases, with 11 bases left in between. The CDR3 is 13 residues long. Germline CDR1 ENHRY, CDR2 SYGVKD. The CDR3 sequence: CAIRRGLDSPLHF. For the CDR3, the DNA is TGTGCCATCAGGAGGGGACTCGATTCACCCCTCCACTTT.

This chain joins TRBV6-4 and TRBJ1-6, with 7 bases identical to TRBD1. V lost 0 bases and J lost 7; bases outside the gene matches: 18. Germline V gives CDR1 MRHNA, CDR2 SNTAGT. This CDR3 contains 20 residues. The CDR3 bases are TGTGCCAGCAGTGACTCGATTTTTGGTGTCTCGGACAGGATCAATTCACCCCTCCACTTT. It specifies CASSDSIFGVSDRINSPLHF.

This chain connects TRBV7-2 to TRBJ1-1; D not resolved. CDR3 length: 12 amino acids. V was pared by 3 bases and J by 12 bases, with 14 bases between. Per the germline V gene, CDR1 is SGHTA and CDR2 is FQGNSA. DNA for the CDR3: TGTGCCAGCAGCTTGGATTACCAGGTTCCTTTCTTT. It codes for CASSLDYQVPFF. Full variable domain (remainder filled in from reference TRBV7-2 and TRBJ1-1): GAGVSQSPSNKVTEKGKDVELRCDPISGHTALYWYRQSLGQGLEFLIYFQGNSAPDKSGLPSDRFSAERTGGSVSTLTIQRTQQEDSAVYLCASSLDYQVPFFGQGTRLTVV.

V usage is TRBV4-2 and J usage is TRBJ2-2; D gene uncertain. V dropped 2 bases and J dropped 6 bases, with 13 bases sitting between them. The CDR3 contains 15 residues. Germline V gene lookup returns CDR1 LGHNA and CDR2 YNFKEQ. In DNA, the CDR3 is TGTGCCAGCAGCCAACGAGAGGACCCTCCCGGGGAGCTGTTTTTT. Translating it yields CASSQREDPPGELFF.

The chain couples TRBV4-3 to TRBJ1-4; a weak D match, TRBD1 (5 bases). Trimming shortened V by 0 bases and J by 3 bases, and 11 bases separated the two germline ends. Germline V gene sequence: CDR1 LGHNA, CDR2 YSLEER. The CDR3 has 16 residues. This chain's CDR3 is CASSQDRRVANEKLFF. Written as DNA, the CDR3 is TGCGCCAGCAGCCAAGACCGCAGGGTGGCTAATGAAAAACTGTTTTTT.

The J gene is TRBJ2-7, the V gene TRBV2; D may match TRBD1 or TRBD2 (5 bases each). The germline CDR1 and CDR2 sequences are SNHLY and FYNNEI. The CDR3 covers 14 residues. V was cut by 6 bases and J by 6 bases, with 18 bases left in between. CDR3 sequence: CASRTGTSAGEQYF. Written as DNA, the CDR3 is TGTGCCAGCAGGACCGGGACGTCTGCGGGCGAGCAGTACTTC.

The rearrangement joins TRBV28 to TRBJ2-5; 9 bases fit TRBD1. The germline CDR1 and CDR2 sequences are MDHEN and SYDVKM. The CDR3 runs to 17 residues. With V trimmed by 10 bases and J by 5 bases, 20 bases remained unmatched. DNA for the CDR3: TGTGCCACCTGCCCCGGAATATGGGACAGGGATTGGGAGACCCAGTACTTC. This sequence encodes CATCPGIWDRDWETQYF.

The rearrangement links TRBV5-6 to TRBJ2-6; D may be TRBD1 (5 bases). The CDR3 is 16 amino acids. The V end lost 3 bases, the J end lost 0 bases, and 10 bases lay between the germline ends. The V gene's germline CDR1 is SGHDT and CDR2 YYEEEE. The CDR3 bases are TGTGCCAGCAGCTGCGCAGGGAACTCTGGGGCCAACGTCCTGACTTTC. This codes for CASSCAGNSGANVLTF. Together with reference TRBV5-6 and TRBJ2-6, the CDR3 gives the full variable domain: DAGVTQSPTHLIKTRGQQVTLRCSPKSGHDTVSWYQQALGQGPQFIFQYYEEEERQRGNFPDRFSGHQFPNYSSELNVNALLLGDSALYLCASSCAGNSGANVLTFGAGSRLTVL.

The CDR3 region has the DNA TGTGCCAGCTCACCATGGAGGGGTCGCGGAGATACGCAGTATTTT. Its translation: CASSPWRGRGDTQYF. The genes are TRBV18 and TRBJ2-3; perhaps TRBD2 as D (6 bases). Germline values: CDR1 KGHSH, CDR2 LQKENI. CDR3 length: 15 amino acids. The ends were cut back, 2 bases at V and 5 bases at J, with 14 bases in the middle.

The genes are TRBV15 and TRBJ1-5; possibly TRBD1 for D (5 bases). Germline CDR1 is LNHNV and CDR2 is YYDKDF (reference sequence). The CDR3 spans 15 residues. Trimming left V 1 base short and J 2 bases short, with 9 bases between. CDR3 residues: CATSRGGQRNQPQHF. For the CDR3, the DNA is TGTGCCACCAGCAGAGGCGGACAACGCAATCAGCCCCAGCATTTT.

The rearrangement uses TRBV7-2 and TRBJ2-1, with D possibly being TRBD2 (6 bases). The germline V gene encodes CDR1 SGHTA and CDR2 FQGNSA. The CDR3 totals 14 residues. The ends were cut back, 0 bases at V and 6 bases at J, with 9 bases in the middle. The CDR3 loop is CASSLASGSNEQFF. DNA of the CDR3: TGTGCCAGCAGCTTAGCTAGCGGTTCCAATGAGCAGTTCTTC.

V usage is TRBV7-2 and J usage is TRBJ2-6; either TRBD1 or TRBD2 may fit D (5 bases each). The V end lost 1 base, the J end lost 2 bases, and 6 bases lay between the germline ends. Germline values: CDR1 SGHTA, CDR2 FQGNSA. The CDR3 length is 15 residues. The CDR3 is CASSLGGTGANVLTF. The CDR3 coding sequence is TGTGCCAGCAGCTTAGGGGGGACTGGGGCCAACGTCCTGACTTTC.

This chain links TRBV6-5 with TRBJ2-2; unclear D gene. Germline V gene sequence: CDR1 MNHEY, CDR2 SVGAGI. This CDR3 is built from 14 residues. The V end was cut by 6 bases, the J end by 6 bases, with 14 bases between. The CDR3 protein is CASSPLPRAGELFF. The CDR3 DNA follows: TGTGCCAGCAGCCCCCTCCCCCGGGCCGGGGAGCTGTTTTTT.

The rearrangement links TRBV27 to TRBJ1-6; D unclear. The V end was cut by 2 bases, the J end by 4 bases, with 21 bases between. Germline V gene sequence: CDR1 MNHEY, CDR2 SMNVEV (reference sequence). This CDR3 region has 19 residues. CDR3 in DNA: TGTGCCAGCAGTTTAAGGCCAGGACTTCGCGCTGGATATAATTCACCCCTCCACTTT. Residues: CASSLRPGLRAGYNSPLHF.

The rearrangement uses TRBV19 and TRBJ1-5, with D uncertain. Germline-derived CDR1 and CDR2 are LNHDA and SQIVND (reference sequence). The CDR3 is made up of 14 amino acids. Trimming removed 3 bases at V and 6 bases at J, with 12 bases between. The CDR3 sequence: CASSMTGGVQPQHF. The CDR3 DNA reads as TGTGCCAGTAGTATGACCGGTGGGGTTCAGCCCCAGCATTTT.

V is TRBV19 and J is TRBJ1-2; unclear D gene. Trimming removed 1 base at V and 5 bases at J, with 23 bases between. The CDR3 length is 18 residues. Germline V gene sequence: CDR1 LNHDA, CDR2 SQIVND (reference sequence). The CDR3 loop is CASSIAWKSGVASYGYTF. The CDR3 region has the DNA TGTGCCAGTAGTATAGCTTGGAAGTCGGGCGTAGCTTCTTATGGCTACACCTTC. Full variable domain (rest looked up from reference TRBV19 and TRBJ1-2): DGGITQSPKYLFRKEGQNVTLSCEQNLNHDAMYWYRQDPGQGLRLIYYSQIVNDFQKGDIAEGYSVSREKKESFPLTVTSAQKNPTAFYLCASSIAWKSGVASYGYTFGSGTRLTVV.

This chain connects TRBV9 to TRBJ2-5, with D possibly being TRBD1 (6 bases). The V gene lost 3 bases and the J gene lost 5 bases, with 14 bases spanning the gap. The CDR3 sequence is 14 residues long. CDR1 SGDLS and CDR2 YYNGEE come from the germline V gene. CDR3 in amino acids: CASSATGSWETQYF. CDR3 bases: TGTGCCAGCAGCGCCACAGGGAGTTGGGAGACCCAGTACTTC.

A word on this clone: Other DNA sequences in this sample translate to the same CDR3. The chain employs TRBV7-9 and TRBJ2-5; TRBD2 aligns across 8 bases. Germline V CDR1 and CDR2: SEHNR, FQNEAQ (reference sequence). The V and J ends lost 4 bases and 0 bases, in that order; junction bases with no gene match: 16. There are 19 residues in the CDR3. The CDR3 region has the DNA TGTGCCAGCAGCTATCCGGCCTCTACTAGCGGAAGGCACCAAGAGACCCAGTACTTC. Residues: CASSYPASTSGRHQETQYF.

V usage is TRBV7-9 and J usage is TRBJ1-2; D call uncertain. Germline V gives CDR1 SEHNR, CDR2 FQNEAQ (reference sequence). The CDR3 is 14 amino acids. V was clipped by 1 base and J by 6 bases, with 12 bases between them. CDR3 DNA sequence: TGTGCCAGCAGCTTAGACAGATGGGTTCATGGCTACACCTTC. Protein: CASSLDRWVHGYTF.

This clone was observed a handful of times. V usage is TRBV3-1 (or the pseudogene TRBV3-2) and J usage is TRBJ1-5; no clear D gene. Germline CDR1 is LGHDT and CDR2 is YNNKEL (reference sequence). The CDR3 is 15 amino acids. The ends were cut back, 6 bases at V and 5 bases at J, with 17 bases in the middle. CDR3 residues: CASRVNWGRDQPQHF. The CDR3 region has the DNA TGTGCCAGCAGAGTAAACTGGGGTCGGGATCAGCCCCAGCATTTT.